This T cell receptor beta chain was documented in a study of blood T cell repertoires in COVID-19. Study-level background: COVID-19 samples from acute and convalescent phases originated in the United States, Italy and Spain. PBMCs, B-cell-depleted T cells, or T cells provided the cDNA or gDNA that made up the material.

In germline, CDR1 is SGHTA, CDR2 FQGNSA. The J segment lost 5 bases and the V segment lost 5 bases, leaving 8 bases of the junction unmatched. This CDR3 is 14 amino acids long. The authors' processing: The authors estimated nucleated cell counts from reference gene primer amplification. Method: immunoSEQ multiplex PCR; TCRdb's copy keeps in-frame clones and lacks some. V and J calls and clone size are given by that table; D and trimming were obtained from the DNA. The sample has 30,000 to 35,000 clones; about nine tenths are singletons. This sequence was found in a man in his sixties with active COVID-19. The sample taken for sequencing was peripheral blood. The chain links TRBV7-2 to TRBJ1-1; 7 bases are a match to TRBD1. As DNA, the CDR3 is TGTGCCAGCAGCATCATGACAGGGAGGACTGAAGCTTTCTTT. Residues: CASSIMTGRTEAFF.